The subject of this entry is one T cell receptor beta chain. These data originate in a study of T cell changes during pregnancy in multiple sclerosis. Germline V lookup: CDR1 MRHNA, CDR2 SNTAGT. Deletions cut 3 bases from V and 5 bases from J, with 5 bases between. This CDR3 region has 13 residues. The method was immunoSEQ multiplex PCR; TCRdb's version includes in-frame clones alone and lacks a portion of them. The sample includes tens of thousands of clones, around 90% seen only once; the top ten take about 1%. Sequenced here: peripheral blood, sampled in the third trimester of pregnancy. This sequence was found in a female donor with multiple sclerosis, enrolled in a pregnancy study. The genes are TRBV6-4 and TRBJ1-6; perhaps TRBD1 as D (5 bases). The CDR3 protein is CASSEGDNSPLHF. CDR3 nucleotides: TGTGCCAGCAGTGAAGGGGATAATTCACCCCTCCACTTT.